One sample yielded the 9 T cell receptor beta chains listed below, sequenced in a study of blood T cell repertoires in COVID-19. The protocol was immunoSEQ multiplex PCR, while the TCRdb copy is restricted to in-frame clones and leaves out a portion. Of about 380,000 clones in the sample, 90% were seen once. Sequencing input: peripheral blood. The source is a man aged 18 to 30 with active or convalescent COVID-19.

This clone was seen once. The genes are TRBV5-1 and TRBJ1-1, with no clear D. This CDR3 contains 15 residues. Germline CDR1 and CDR2: SGHRS and YFSETQ. V lost 0 bases to trimming and J lost 1 base, with 10 bases between them. The CDR3 protein is CASSLALGKNTEAFF. The CDR3 DNA reads as TGCGCCAGCAGCTTGGCCTTGGGCAAGAACACTGAAGCTTTCTTT.

V is TRBV5-4 and J is TRBJ2-7, with 7 bases aligning to TRBD1. Germline CDR1 is SGHNT and CDR2 is YYREEE (reference sequence). This CDR3 has 15 residues. Trimming cost V 4 bases and J 3 bases; bases outside gene matches: 10. CDR3 nucleotide sequence: TGTGCCAGCAGCCAGGCAAGACAGGGTAACTACGAGCAGTACTTC. Protein product: CASSQARQGNYEQYF.

This sequence joins TRBV28 and TRBJ1-3; D uncertain. CDR1 and CDR2 (germline): MDHEN, SYDVKM. V was clipped by 4 bases and J by 0 bases, with 7 bases between them. CDR3 length: 14 amino acids. The CDR3 nucleotides read TGTGCCAGCAGTTCTTCCGGCTCTGGAAACACCATATATTTT. This gives the protein CASSSSGSGNTIYF.

The genes are TRBV5-1 and TRBJ2-7, with D possibly being TRBD1 (6 bases). The CDR3 runs to 15 residues. The V and J ends lost 3 bases and 3 bases respectively, with 16 bases between them. CDR1 is SGHRS, CDR2 YFSETQ, per germline. CDR3 DNA sequence: TGCGCCAGCAGCTGGAATTACAGGGATAGCTACGAGCAGTACTTC. It yields the protein CASSWNYRDSYEQYF.

The rearrangement uses TRBV6-5 and TRBJ1-5; 10 nucleotides agree with TRBD1. Unmatched junction bases numbered 6, after V lost 4 bases and J lost 3 bases. The V gene's germline CDR1 is MNHEY and CDR2 SVGAGI. CDR3 size: 16 residues. The CDR3 reads CASSLTGGLPNQPQHF. DNA for the CDR3: TGTGCCAGCAGTTTGACAGGGGGCTTACCCAATCAGCCCCAGCATTTT.

This chain uses TRBV7-5 with TRBJ1-5; the D call TRBD1 from the table was never checked on the DNA. TRBV7-5 is termed a pseudogene. The CDR3 runs 13 residues. The CDR3: CARSRDRGQPQHF. In nucleotides, the CDR3 is TGTGCCAGAAGCCGGGACAGGGGCCAGCCCCAGCATTTT.

The gene calls are TRBV4-2 and TRBJ1-2; D possibly corresponds to TRBD1 (5 bases). CDR1 and CDR2 (germline): LGHNA, YNFKEQ. The CDR3 spans 13 residues. Trimming removed 3 bases at V and 4 bases at J, with 9 bases between. The CDR3 here is CASSQGLGYGYTF. CDR3 bases: TGTGCCAGCAGCCAGGGACTGGGCTATGGCTACACCTTC.

The chain links TRBV10-3 to TRBJ2-2, with D possibly TRBD1 on 6 matching bases. CDR1 is ENHRY, CDR2 SYGVKD, per germline. This CDR3 has 13 residues. Trimming left V 8 bases short and J 4 bases short, with 11 bases between. This CDR3 is CAIGDTFTGELFF. In nucleotides, the CDR3 is TGTGCCATCGGGGACACCTTCACCGGGGAGCTGTTTTTT.

The J gene is TRBJ2-2, the V gene TRBV7-9, with TRBD2 matching over 15 bases. The CDR3 runs to 17 residues. The V gene end was trimmed by 5 bases and the J gene end by 7 bases; junction bases not matched to a gene: 8. Per the germline V gene, CDR1 is SEHNR and CDR2 is FQNEAQ (reference sequence). The CDR3 is CASSPRTSGRDDGELFF. The CDR3 nucleotides are TGTGCCAGCAGCCCTCGGACTAGCGGGAGGGATGACGGGGAGCTGTTTTTT. The variable domain in full, with the rest retrieved from reference TRBV7-9 and TRBJ2-2, is DTGVSQNPRHKITKRGQNVTFRCDPISEHNRLYWYRQTLGQGPEFLTYFQNEAQLEKSRLLSDRFSAERPKGSFSTLEIQRTEQGDSAMYLCASSPRTSGRDDGELFFGEGSRLTVL.